This TCR beta chain was sequenced during a study of blood T cell repertoires in COVID-19. About the research overall: Sites in the United States, Italy and Spain provided acute and convalescent COVID-19 samples. The cDNA or gDNA used as material had been derived from T cells, B-cell-depleted T cells, or PBMCs.

This clone was found once. Original handling: Amplification from reference gene primers served as the basis for estimated nucleated cell counts. Assay used: immunoSEQ multiplex PCR; TCRdb lists only in-frame clones, some missing. That table furnishes V, J and clone size, whereas the DNA furnished D and trimming. The sample lists about 59,000 clones; around four fifths were seen once. This CDR3 region has 15 residues. Looked up from germline, CDR1 is MNHEY and CDR2 is SMNVEV (reference sequence). J lost 4 bases, V lost 3 bases, and 7 bases had no gene match. The chain carries TRBV27 and TRBJ2-5, with 8 bases identical to TRBD1. The TCR comes from a woman between 45 and 60 years old with active or convalescent COVID-19. The sequenced sample was peripheral blood. The CDR3 DNA reads as TGTGCCAGCAGTTTTCGACAGGGGACGGGAGAGACCCAGTACTTC. Amino acids: CASSFRQGTGETQYF.